These 2 T cell receptor beta chains were sequenced from one sample in a study of blood T cell repertoires in COVID-19. Here immunoSEQ multiplex PCR was the method, and the copy in TCRdb shows in-frame clones only, minus some. The sample holds 150,000 to 200,000 clones, approximately 80% seen once. Input material: PBMCs or T cells enriched from blood (not recorded which). These receptors originate from a woman in her fifties or sixties who had recovered from COVID-19.

The chain links TRBV21-1 to TRBJ1-2; the D call in the table, TRBD1, was not verified against the DNA. TRBV21-1 is assigned pseudogene status. The CDR3 is 17 amino acids. The CDR3 loop is CARMYLGGQGANYGYTF. Here the CDR3 DNA reads TGTGCCCGCATGTATTTAGGGGGACAGGGGGCGAACTATGGCTACACCTTC.

The chain joins TRBV6-5 to TRBJ1-2; 7 nucleotides line up with TRBD1. The germline gives CDR1 MNHEY, CDR2 SVGAGI. The CDR3 extends over 12 amino acids. V shed 10 bases, J shed 7 bases, and the junction held 9 bases outside the gene matches. The CDR3 nucleotides read TGTGCCACCTCCCGGGACAGTGGTGGCTACACCTTC. As protein: CATSRDSGGYTF.